This T cell receptor (beta chain) was sequenced in a study of cytomegalovirus exposure and HLA in healthy donors. Study-level points and caveats: Rates of TCR association differed by HLA locus in a later analysis, with DRB1 highest and HLA-C lowest. Data from an earlier analysis indicated that most TCR beta V segments were productive either about 90% or about 30% of the time. Researchers reportedly found TCR beta sequences accurately predicted most subjects' HLA-A and HLA-B alleles.

With 60 Vbeta and 13 Jbeta primers, the PCR was carried out. The assay was immunoSEQ multiplex PCR, and TCRdb's table has in-frame clones only and misses some. This sample has about 130,000 clones, with around 73% found just once. The count of this clone is one. No antigen is known for it. With 0 bases removed from V and 0 bases from J, the gap between germline ends came to 12 bases. The CDR3 sequence is 17 residues long. Germline-derived CDR1 and CDR2 are LGHNA and YNFKEQ. Sequences were obtained from PBMCs. This TCR was recovered from a female donor in good health and CMV-seronegative. This chain links TRBV4-2 with TRBJ1-3; D not certain. The CDR3 DNA reads TGTGCCAGCAGCCAAGAGGTAGTCTCTCACTCTGGAAACACCATATATTTT. This codes for CASSQEVVSHSGNTIYF.